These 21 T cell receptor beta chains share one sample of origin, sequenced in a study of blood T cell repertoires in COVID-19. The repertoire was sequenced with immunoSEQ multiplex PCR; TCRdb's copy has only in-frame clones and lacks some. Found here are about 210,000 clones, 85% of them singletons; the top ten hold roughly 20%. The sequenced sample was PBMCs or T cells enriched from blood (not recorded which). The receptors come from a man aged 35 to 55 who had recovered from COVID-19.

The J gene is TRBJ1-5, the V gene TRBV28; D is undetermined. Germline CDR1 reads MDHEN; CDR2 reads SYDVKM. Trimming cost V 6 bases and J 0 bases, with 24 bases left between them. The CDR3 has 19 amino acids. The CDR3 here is CASRTTGVEALLSNQPQHF. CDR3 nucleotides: TGTGCCAGCAGGACTACCGGGGTCGAAGCTTTGCTTAGCAATCAGCCCCAGCATTTT.

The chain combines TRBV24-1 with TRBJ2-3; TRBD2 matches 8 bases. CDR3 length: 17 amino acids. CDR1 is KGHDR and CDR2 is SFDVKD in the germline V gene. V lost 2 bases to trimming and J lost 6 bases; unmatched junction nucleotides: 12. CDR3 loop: CATSDSRGVAGTDTQYF. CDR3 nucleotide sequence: TGTGCCACCAGTGATTCGAGAGGGGTAGCGGGAACGGATACGCAGTATTTT.

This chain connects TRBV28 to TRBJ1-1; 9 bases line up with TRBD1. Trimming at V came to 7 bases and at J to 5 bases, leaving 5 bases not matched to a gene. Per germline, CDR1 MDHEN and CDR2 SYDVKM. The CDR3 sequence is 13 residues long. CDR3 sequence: CASNVGQGTEAFF. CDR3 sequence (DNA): TGTGCCAGCAACGTAGGACAGGGGACTGAAGCTTTCTTT.

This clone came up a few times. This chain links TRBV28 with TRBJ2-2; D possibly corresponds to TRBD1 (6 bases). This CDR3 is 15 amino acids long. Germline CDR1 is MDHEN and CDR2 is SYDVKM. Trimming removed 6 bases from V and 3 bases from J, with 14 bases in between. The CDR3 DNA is TGTGCCAGCAGCCCCGGGACACGCTACACCGGGGAGCTGTTTTTT. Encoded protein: CASSPGTRYTGELFF.

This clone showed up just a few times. The CDR3 loop is CASSQNPRDSWVRNQPQHF. CDR3 DNA sequence: TGTGCCAGTAGTCAGAACCCGCGGGATAGCTGGGTTCGCAATCAGCCCCAGCATTTT. This rearrangement joins TRBV19 to TRBJ1-5; D unclear. Germline lookup yields CDR1 LNHDA and CDR2 SQIVND (reference sequence). There are 19 residues in the CDR3. Trimming took 5 bases from V and 2 from J, leaving 25 bases between them.

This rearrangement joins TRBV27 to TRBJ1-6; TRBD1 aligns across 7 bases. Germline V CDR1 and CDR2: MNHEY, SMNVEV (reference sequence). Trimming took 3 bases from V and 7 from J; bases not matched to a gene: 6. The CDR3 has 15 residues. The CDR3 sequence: CASSFGRDSNSPLHF. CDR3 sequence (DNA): TGTGCCAGCAGTTTCGGCCGGGACAGCAATTCACCCCTCCACTTT.

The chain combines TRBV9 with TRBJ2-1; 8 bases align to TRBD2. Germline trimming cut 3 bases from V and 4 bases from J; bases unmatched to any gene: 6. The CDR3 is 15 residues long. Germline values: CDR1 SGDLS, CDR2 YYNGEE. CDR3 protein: CASSDSGTRYNEQFF. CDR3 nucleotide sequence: TGTGCCAGCAGCGACTCCGGGACTAGGTACAATGAGCAGTTCTTC.

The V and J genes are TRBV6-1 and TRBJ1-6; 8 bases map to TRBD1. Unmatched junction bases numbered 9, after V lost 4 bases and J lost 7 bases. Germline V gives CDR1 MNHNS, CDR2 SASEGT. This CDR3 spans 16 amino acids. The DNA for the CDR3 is TGTGCCAGCAGTGTGGACAGGGAAGTTGCCAATTCACCCCTCCACTTT. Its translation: CASSVDREVANSPLHF.

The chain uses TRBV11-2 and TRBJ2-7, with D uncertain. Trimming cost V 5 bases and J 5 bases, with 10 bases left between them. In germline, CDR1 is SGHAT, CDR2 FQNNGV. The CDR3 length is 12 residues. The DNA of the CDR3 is TGTGCCAGCAGCCGCACTTCGAACGAGCAGTACTTC. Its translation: CASSRTSNEQYF.

CDR3 DNA: TGTGCCAGCAGCCAAATAGCGCTTTGGGACTCCTACGAGCAGTACTTC. Its protein product is CASSQIALWDSYEQYF. This sequence joins TRBV14 and TRBJ2-7; maybe TRBD2 (5 bases). The CDR3 has 16 amino acids. The V end was cut by 2 bases, the J end by 0 bases, with 14 bases between. Per germline, CDR1 SGHDN and CDR2 FVKESK.

This CDR3 reads CAISEIPSSSYNEQFF. DNA for the CDR3: TGTGCCATCAGTGAGATCCCTTCGAGCTCCTACAATGAGCAGTTCTTC. The chain recombines TRBV10-3 with TRBJ2-1, with D uncertain. Germline V gene lookup returns CDR1 ENHRY and CDR2 SYGVKD. The CDR3 spans 16 residues. The V end was cut by 2 bases, the J end by 0 bases, with 11 bases between.

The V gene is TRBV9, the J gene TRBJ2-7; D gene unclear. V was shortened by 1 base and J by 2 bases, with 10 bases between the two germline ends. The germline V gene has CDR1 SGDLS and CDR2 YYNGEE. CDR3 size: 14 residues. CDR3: CASSVSGGTYEQYF. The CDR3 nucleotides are TGTGCCAGCAGCGTAAGTGGCGGCACCTACGAGCAGTACTTC.

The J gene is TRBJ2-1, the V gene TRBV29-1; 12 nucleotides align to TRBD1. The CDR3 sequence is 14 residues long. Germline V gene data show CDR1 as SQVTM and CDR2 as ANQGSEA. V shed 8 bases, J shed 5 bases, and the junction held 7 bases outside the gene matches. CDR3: CSLRDRGPHNEQFF. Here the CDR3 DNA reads TGCAGCCTGCGGGACAGGGGGCCCCACAATGAGCAGTTCTTC.

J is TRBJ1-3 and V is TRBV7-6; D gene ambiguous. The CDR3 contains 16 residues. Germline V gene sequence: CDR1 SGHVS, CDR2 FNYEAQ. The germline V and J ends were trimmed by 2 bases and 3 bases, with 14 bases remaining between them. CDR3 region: CASSLTPSGIGNTIYF. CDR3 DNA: TGTGCCAGCAGCTTAACCCCTTCAGGAATTGGAAACACCATATATTTT.

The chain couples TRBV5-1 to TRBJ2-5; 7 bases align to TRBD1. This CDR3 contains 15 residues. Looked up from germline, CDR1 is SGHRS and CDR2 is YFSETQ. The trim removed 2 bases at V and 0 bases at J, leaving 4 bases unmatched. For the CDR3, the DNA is TGCGCCAGCAGCTTTCAAGGACAGGACCAAGAGACCCAGTACTTC. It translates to CASSFQGQDQETQYF.

The CDR3 coding sequence is TGTGCCAGCAGTTCCCTTCCACTAGCAGATACGCAGTATTTT. It encodes CASSSLPLADTQYF. The chain couples TRBV27 to TRBJ2-3, with D perhaps TRBD2 (5 bases). The V end lost 4 bases, the J end lost 4 bases, and 12 bases lay between the germline ends. The CDR3 totals 14 residues. From germline, CDR1 is MNHEY and CDR2 SMNVEV (reference sequence).

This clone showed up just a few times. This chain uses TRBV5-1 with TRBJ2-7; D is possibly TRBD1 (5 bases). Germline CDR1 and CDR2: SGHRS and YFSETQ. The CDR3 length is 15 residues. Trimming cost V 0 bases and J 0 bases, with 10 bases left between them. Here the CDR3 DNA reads TGCGCCAGCAGCTTGGTGGACATGAACTCCTACGAGCAGTACTTC. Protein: CASSLVDMNSYEQYF.

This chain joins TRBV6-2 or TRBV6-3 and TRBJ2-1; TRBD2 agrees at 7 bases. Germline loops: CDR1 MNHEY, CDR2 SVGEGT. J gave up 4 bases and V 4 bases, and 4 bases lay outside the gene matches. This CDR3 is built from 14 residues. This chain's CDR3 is CASSFSGPYNEQFF. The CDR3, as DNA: TGTGCCAGCAGTTTTAGCGGGCCTTACAATGAGCAGTTCTTC.

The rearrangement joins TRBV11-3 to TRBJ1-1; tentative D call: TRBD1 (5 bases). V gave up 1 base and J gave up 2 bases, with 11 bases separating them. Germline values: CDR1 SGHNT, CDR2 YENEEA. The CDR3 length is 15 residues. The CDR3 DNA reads TGTGCCAGCAGCTTAGGCAGGGATGGTAACACTGAAGCTTTCTTT. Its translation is CASSLGRDGNTEAFF. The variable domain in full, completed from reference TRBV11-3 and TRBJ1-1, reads EAGVVQSPRYKIIEKKQPVAFWCNPISGHNTLYWYLQNLGQGPELLIRYENEEAVDDSQLPKDRFSAERLKGVDSTLKIQPAELGDSAVYLCASSLGRDGNTEAFFGQGTRLTVV.

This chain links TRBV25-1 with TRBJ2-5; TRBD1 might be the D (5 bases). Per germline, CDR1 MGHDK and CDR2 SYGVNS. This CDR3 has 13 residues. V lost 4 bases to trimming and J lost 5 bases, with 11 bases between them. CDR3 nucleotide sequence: TGTGCCAGCAGTGTAGGGGTTAGGGAGACCCAGTACTTC. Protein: CASSVGVRETQYF.

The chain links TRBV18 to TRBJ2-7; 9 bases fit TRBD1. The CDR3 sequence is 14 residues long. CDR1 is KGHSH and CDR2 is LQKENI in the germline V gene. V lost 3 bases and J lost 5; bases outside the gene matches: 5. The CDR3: CASSPQGTGNEQYF. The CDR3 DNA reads TGTGCCAGCTCACCCCAAGGGACAGGGAACGAGCAGTACTTC. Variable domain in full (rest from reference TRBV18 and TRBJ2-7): NAGVMQNPRHLVRRRGQEARLRCSPMKGHSHVYWYRQLPEEGLKFMVYLQKENIIDESGMPKERFSAEFPKEGPSILRIQQVVRGDSAAYFCASSPQGTGNEQYFGPGTRLTVT.